Listed below are T cell receptor beta chains from one sample, sequenced in a study of patients and donors after allogeneic stem cell transplantation. TCRdb ran MiXCR on the RT-PCR reads and lists one entry per CDR3 protein. The data hold about 230,000 distinct CDR3 sequences, with roughly 15% observed a single time. The sequencing sample was made of blood, either unsorted or a sorted T cell fraction (not recorded which). These receptors came from a human donor who was either an allogeneic HSCT recipient or a stem cell or donor lymphocyte infusion donor (not recorded which). It is not recorded whose cells these are; they may come from a transplant donor. Both conserved end residues are part of each CDR3. Each record gives: V gene, clone size, D gene, J gene, CDR3 DNA, CDR3 protein. The D gene is left open where the match is weak. Not all rows give a size; the values are once, few, many and, for expanded clones, a class.

TRBV5-1	many	TRBD1	TRBJ2-7	TGCGCCAGCAGTCCCGGGACAGGGACCCCCGAGCAGTACTTC	CASSPGTGTPEQYF
TRBV5-1	many	TRBD1	TRBJ1-1	TGCGCCAGCAGCTCGGTTACAGGGGCCCCGGGGGCTGAAGCTTTCTTT	CASSSVTGAPGAEAFF
TRBV11-3	NA	NA	TRBJ2-2	TGTGCCAGCAGCCCACAGGGAACCGGGGAGCTGTTTTTT	CASSPQGTGELFF
TRBV11-2	many	TRBD2	TRBJ2-2	TGTGCCAGCAGCTCCAGGACTAGCGGGGGGGCCGGGACCGGGGAGCTGTTTTTT	CASSSRTSGGAGTGELFF
TRBV18	many	NA	TRBJ1-6	TGTGCCAGCTCTCTAGAGGGGGGCTCCTATAATTCACCCCTCCACTTT	CASSLEGGSYNSPLHF
TRBV19	few	NA	TRBJ1-2	TGTGCCAGTAGTCTCCAAAGGGGAACTAACTATGGCTACACCTTC	CASSLQRGTNYGYTF
TRBV6-2/TRBV6-3	NA	NA	TRBJ2-2	TGTGCCAGCAGTTACACGGGGTCCGGGGAGCTGTTTTTT	CASSYTGSGELFF
TRBV4-1	few	NA	TRBJ1-5	TGCGCCAGCAGCCAAGATCTATTCGGTGATCAGCCCCAGCATTTT	CASSQDLFGDQPQHF
TRBV27	NA	TRBD1	TRBJ2-7	TGTGCCAGCAGGACTCCGAGAGGGGGCCTCTCCTACGAGCAGTACTTC	CASRTPRGGLSYEQYF
TRBV3-1	many	NA	TRBJ2-5	TGTGCCAGCAGCATTAATCCCTTGGGGGAGACCCAGTACTTC	CASSINPLGETQYF
TRBV6-5	many	NA	TRBJ1-2	TGTGCCAGCAGTTATCAGGGTTTTTTGGGCTACACCTTC	CASSYQGFLGYTF
TRBV2	many	TRBD2	TRBJ2-7	TGTGCCAGCAGTTCCGCCGGGAGGGGACAATACTACGAGCAGTACTTC	CASSSAGRGQYYEQYF
TRBV20-1	NA	NA	TRBJ2-7	TGCAGTGCTTCCCCGATGACAGTCTACGAGCAGTACTTC	CSASPMTVYEQYF
TRBV20-1	many	NA	TRBJ1-2	TGCAGTGCTCCTGGACAGACCTATGGCTACACCTTC	CSAPGQTYGYTF
TRBV4-2	NA	NA	TRBJ2-1	TGTGCCAGCAGCCAAGATCGATTAGGTGAGCAGTTCTTC	CASSQDRLGEQFF
TRBV24-1	few	TRBD1	TRBJ1-3	TGTGCCACCAGTGAGTCCGGGACAGGGAGGCCTGGAAACACCATATATTTT	CATSESGTGRPGNTIYF
TRBV11-2	few	NA	TRBJ1-1	TGTGCCAGCAGCTTAGATCTCGGCACACCTTTCTTT	CASSLDLGTPFF
TRBV6-6	NA	NA	TRBJ1-2	TGTGCCAGCAGGCGGGAGTATGGCTACACCTTC	CASRREYGYTF
TRBV18	NA	NA	TRBJ1-4	TGTGCCAGCTCACCAGCAAGGGAAGGGATTGAAAAACTGTTTTTT	CASSPAREGIEKLFF
TRBV10-3	few	TRBD2	TRBJ2-3	TGTGCCATCAGCGTAGCGGGGGACACAGATACGCAGTATTTT	CAISVAGDTDTQYF
TRBV20-1	NA	TRBD1	TRBJ1-5	TGCAGTGCTAGAGAACCAAGACAGGGTACCAATCAGCCCCAGCATTTT	CSAREPRQGTNQPQHF
TRBV20-1	few	NA	TRBJ2-7	TGCAGTGCCAAGGGCCCAGCGGCCGAGCAGTACTTC	CSAKGPAAEQYF
TRBV5-1	NA	TRBD2	TRBJ2-7	TGCGCCAGCGGACCTCTTCGGGGGACTAGCGACCACGAGCAGTACTTC	CASGPLRGTSDHEQYF
TRBV4-3	few	NA	TRBJ1-2	TGCGCCAGCAGCCAAGTGGGGGGGGAGGGCTACACCTTC	CASSQVGGEGYTF
TRBV4-2	NA	TRBD1	TRBJ2-2	TGTGCCAGCAGCCAATCGACAGGGGGTTACACCGGGGAGCTGTTTTTT	CASSQSTGGYTGELFF
TRBV12-3/TRBV12-4	NA	NA	TRBJ1-4	TGTGCCAGCAGCCTGGGGTCGAATGAAAAACTGTTTTTT	CASSLGSNEKLFF
TRBV5-1	NA	TRBD1	TRBJ1-2	TGCGCCAGCAGCTTAGAACCGCAGGGGGAGCTTACTAACTATGGCTACACCTTC	CASSLEPQGELTNYGYTF
TRBV11-2	many	NA	TRBJ1-1	TGTGCCAGCAGCTTAGCAATTCGGGGATACACTGAAGCTTTCTTT	CASSLAIRGYTEAFF
TRBV30	NA	NA	TRBJ2-2	TGTGCCTGGGATTACACCGGGGAGCTGTTTTTT	CAWDYTGELFF
TRBV25-1	few	NA	TRBJ1-6	TGTGCCAGCAGCCAACAGAGCTCCTATAATTCACCCCTCCACTTT	CASSQQSSYNSPLHF
TRBV3-1	many	TRBD1	TRBJ2-2	TGTGCCAGCAGCCGGGGACAGGGCCCCACCGGGGAGCTGTTTTTT	CASSRGQGPTGELFF
TRBV18	few	TRBD1	TRBJ2-7	TGTGCCAGCTCCCCTGGACAGGCAAGCTCCTACGAGCAGTACTTC	CASSPGQASSYEQYF
TRBV30	few	NA	TRBJ2-5	TGTGCCTGGAGTGTCATGAACAGGGAGGGGGAGACCCAGTACTTC	CAWSVMNREGETQYF
TRBV5-5	many	NA	TRBJ1-1	TGTGCCAGCAGCTTGGGGGACGTGAACACTGAAGCTTTCTTT	CASSLGDVNTEAFF
TRBV5-5	NA	NA	TRBJ1-4	TGTGCCAGCAGCGTGGCCCTAAAACTGTTTTTT	CASSVALKLFF
TRBV5-1	NA	TRBD2	TRBJ2-3	TGCGCCACCAGGACTAGCGGGAGAGGCTCAGATACGCAGTATTTT	CATRTSGRGSDTQYF
TRBV15	many	NA	TRBJ1-5	TGTGCCACCTCTCTCGGGTGGAGTCAGCCCCAGCATTTT	CATSLGWSQPQHF
TRBV6-1	NA	NA	TRBJ1-4	TGTGCCAGCAACCGACATACCGCAACTAATGAAAAACTGTTTTTT	CASNRHTATNEKLFF
TRBV7-9	NA	TRBD2	TRBJ2-2	TGTGCCAGCAGCAAGGGACTAGCGGGAGGATTTACCGGGGAGCTGTTTTTT	CASSKGLAGGFTGELFF
TRBV12-3/TRBV12-4	many	NA	TRBJ2-3	TGTGCCAGCCCCGTCGAGGGTGGTTATAGCACAGATACGCAGTATTTT	CASPVEGGYSTDTQYF
TRBV18	many	NA	TRBJ2-5	TGTGCCAGCTCACCACGGGAGGGGGTAAGAGTCCAAGAGACCCAGTACTTC	CASSPREGVRVQETQYF
TRBV12-3/TRBV12-4	many	NA	TRBJ2-1	TGTGCCAGCAGTCCAGAGGTCCTTTACAATGAGCAGTTCTTC	CASSPEVLYNEQFF
TRBV6-5	few	NA	TRBJ1-2	TGTGCCAGCAGTTACGAGGGGTTTGGCTACACCTTC	CASSYEGFGYTF
TRBV24-1	NA	NA	TRBJ2-2	TGTGCCACCAGTGTGCCGACCGGGGAGCTGTTTTTT	CATSVPTGELFF
TRBV11-2	NA	TRBD1	TRBJ1-2	TGTGCCAGCAGCCTCGGGACAGGGGGCAGCTATGGCTACACCTTC	CASSLGTGGSYGYTF
TRBV2	NA	NA	TRBJ1-2	TGTGCCAGCAGTGAAATGAGGGGAAACTATGGCTACACCTTC	CASSEMRGNYGYTF
TRBV20-1	few	TRBD1	TRBJ1-3	TGCAGTGCGGAAATACAGGGGTCTGGAAACACCATATATTTT	CSAEIQGSGNTIYF
TRBV5-6	NA	TRBD1	TRBJ1-5	TGTGCCAGCAGCTTGGACGGACAGGGAATTCGCAATCAGCCCCAGCATTTT	CASSLDGQGIRNQPQHF